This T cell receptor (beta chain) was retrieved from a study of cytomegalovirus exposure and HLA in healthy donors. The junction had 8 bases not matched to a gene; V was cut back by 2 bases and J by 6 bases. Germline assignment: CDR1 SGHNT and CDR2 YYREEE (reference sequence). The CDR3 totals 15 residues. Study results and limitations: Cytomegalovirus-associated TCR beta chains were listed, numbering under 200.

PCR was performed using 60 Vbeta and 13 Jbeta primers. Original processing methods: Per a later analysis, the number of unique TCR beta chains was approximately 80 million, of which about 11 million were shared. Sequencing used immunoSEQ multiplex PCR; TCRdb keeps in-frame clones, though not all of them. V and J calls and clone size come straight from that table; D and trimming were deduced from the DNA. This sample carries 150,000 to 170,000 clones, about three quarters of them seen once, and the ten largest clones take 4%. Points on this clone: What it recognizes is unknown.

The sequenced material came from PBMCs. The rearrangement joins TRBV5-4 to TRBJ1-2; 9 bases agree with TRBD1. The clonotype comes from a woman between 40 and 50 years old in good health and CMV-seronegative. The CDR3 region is CASSLQGALMDGYTF. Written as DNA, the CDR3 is TGTGCCAGCAGCTTACAGGGGGCGCTTATGGATGGCTACACCTTC.